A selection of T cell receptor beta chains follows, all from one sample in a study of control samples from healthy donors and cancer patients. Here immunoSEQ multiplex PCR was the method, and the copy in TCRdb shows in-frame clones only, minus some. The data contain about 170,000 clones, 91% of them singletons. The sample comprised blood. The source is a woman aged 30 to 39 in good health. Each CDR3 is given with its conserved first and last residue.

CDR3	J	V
CANADRGSGYTF	TRBJ1-2	TRBV6-4
CASSYTGETGNTIYF	TRBJ1-3	TRBV6-6
CASSSGTGTNYGYTF	TRBJ1-2	TRBV5-4
CASSYRTGVTNGYTF	TRBJ1-2	TRBV6-5
CASSVQDMNTEAFF	TRBJ1-1	TRBV9
CASSLSRGYEQYF	TRBJ2-7	TRBV12-3/TRBV12-4
CASSDPGGQGRNTEAFF	TRBJ1-1	TRBV6-1
CASSPRASTDTQYF	TRBJ2-3	TRBV7-2
CASSVGGGTGELFF	TRBJ2-2	TRBV9
CASRSGSEQYF	TRBJ2-7	TRBV11-3
CASSLGDGNTIYF	TRBJ1-3	TRBV5-1
CASSLIGQGAEAFF	TRBJ1-1	TRBV11-3
CASSLGTSGGLGDTQYF	TRBJ2-3	TRBV6-2/TRBV6-3
CASSLGGPVEAFF	TRBJ1-1	TRBV11-2
CASTGRGRTFSGNTIYF	TRBJ1-3	TRBV19
CASSLSTGLGNTIYF	TRBJ1-3	TRBV7-9
CASSFTTRENTEAFF	TRBJ1-1	TRBV28
CASSLSGTGYSNQPQHF	TRBJ1-5	TRBV5-4
CASSLDAGGYGYTF	TRBJ1-2	TRBV7-9
CASSFSGNTEAFF	TRBJ1-1	TRBV7-9
CASSSGAANTGELFF	TRBJ2-2	TRBV19
CATSNRVTGELFF	TRBJ2-2	TRBV15
CASRPGQGAYEQYF	TRBJ2-7	TRBV2
CASSLLAGGLGPSTDTQYF	TRBJ2-3	TRBV7-3
CASSPQGYSNQPQHF	TRBJ1-5	TRBV28
CASSSRGEGTQYF	TRBJ2-5	TRBV6-6
CASSIGRIHEQYF	TRBJ2-7	TRBV19
CASSDRSYEQYF	TRBJ2-7	TRBV6-1
CASSSGAYEQYF	TRBJ2-7	TRBV11-2
CASSLIAGGPGQFF	TRBJ2-1	TRBV11-2
CASRVQGNTYNEQFF	TRBJ2-1	TRBV6-4
CASSLSGRAKTQYF	TRBJ2-5	TRBV7-2
CASRGNYEQYF	TRBJ2-7	TRBV7-9
CASSWGLAGGRETQYF	TRBJ2-5	TRBV11-2
CASSLEVLAGVSGTGELFF	TRBJ2-2	TRBV11-3
CASSKTPGTGGSYEQYF	TRBJ2-7	TRBV21-1
CASSDSRGDTEAFF	TRBJ1-1	TRBV10-2
CASSERSATDTQYF	TRBJ2-3	TRBV6-1
CAWTDRGRGNTEAFF	TRBJ1-1	TRBV30
CASLRDRYEQYF	TRBJ2-7	TRBV6-5
CASSPDRGIYNEQFF	TRBJ2-1	TRBV5-1
CASSSREGPYEQYF	TRBJ2-7	TRBV27
CASNPRDRIAKNIQYF	TRBJ2-4	TRBV6-6
CASSVSVLGTGELFF	TRBJ2-2	TRBV9